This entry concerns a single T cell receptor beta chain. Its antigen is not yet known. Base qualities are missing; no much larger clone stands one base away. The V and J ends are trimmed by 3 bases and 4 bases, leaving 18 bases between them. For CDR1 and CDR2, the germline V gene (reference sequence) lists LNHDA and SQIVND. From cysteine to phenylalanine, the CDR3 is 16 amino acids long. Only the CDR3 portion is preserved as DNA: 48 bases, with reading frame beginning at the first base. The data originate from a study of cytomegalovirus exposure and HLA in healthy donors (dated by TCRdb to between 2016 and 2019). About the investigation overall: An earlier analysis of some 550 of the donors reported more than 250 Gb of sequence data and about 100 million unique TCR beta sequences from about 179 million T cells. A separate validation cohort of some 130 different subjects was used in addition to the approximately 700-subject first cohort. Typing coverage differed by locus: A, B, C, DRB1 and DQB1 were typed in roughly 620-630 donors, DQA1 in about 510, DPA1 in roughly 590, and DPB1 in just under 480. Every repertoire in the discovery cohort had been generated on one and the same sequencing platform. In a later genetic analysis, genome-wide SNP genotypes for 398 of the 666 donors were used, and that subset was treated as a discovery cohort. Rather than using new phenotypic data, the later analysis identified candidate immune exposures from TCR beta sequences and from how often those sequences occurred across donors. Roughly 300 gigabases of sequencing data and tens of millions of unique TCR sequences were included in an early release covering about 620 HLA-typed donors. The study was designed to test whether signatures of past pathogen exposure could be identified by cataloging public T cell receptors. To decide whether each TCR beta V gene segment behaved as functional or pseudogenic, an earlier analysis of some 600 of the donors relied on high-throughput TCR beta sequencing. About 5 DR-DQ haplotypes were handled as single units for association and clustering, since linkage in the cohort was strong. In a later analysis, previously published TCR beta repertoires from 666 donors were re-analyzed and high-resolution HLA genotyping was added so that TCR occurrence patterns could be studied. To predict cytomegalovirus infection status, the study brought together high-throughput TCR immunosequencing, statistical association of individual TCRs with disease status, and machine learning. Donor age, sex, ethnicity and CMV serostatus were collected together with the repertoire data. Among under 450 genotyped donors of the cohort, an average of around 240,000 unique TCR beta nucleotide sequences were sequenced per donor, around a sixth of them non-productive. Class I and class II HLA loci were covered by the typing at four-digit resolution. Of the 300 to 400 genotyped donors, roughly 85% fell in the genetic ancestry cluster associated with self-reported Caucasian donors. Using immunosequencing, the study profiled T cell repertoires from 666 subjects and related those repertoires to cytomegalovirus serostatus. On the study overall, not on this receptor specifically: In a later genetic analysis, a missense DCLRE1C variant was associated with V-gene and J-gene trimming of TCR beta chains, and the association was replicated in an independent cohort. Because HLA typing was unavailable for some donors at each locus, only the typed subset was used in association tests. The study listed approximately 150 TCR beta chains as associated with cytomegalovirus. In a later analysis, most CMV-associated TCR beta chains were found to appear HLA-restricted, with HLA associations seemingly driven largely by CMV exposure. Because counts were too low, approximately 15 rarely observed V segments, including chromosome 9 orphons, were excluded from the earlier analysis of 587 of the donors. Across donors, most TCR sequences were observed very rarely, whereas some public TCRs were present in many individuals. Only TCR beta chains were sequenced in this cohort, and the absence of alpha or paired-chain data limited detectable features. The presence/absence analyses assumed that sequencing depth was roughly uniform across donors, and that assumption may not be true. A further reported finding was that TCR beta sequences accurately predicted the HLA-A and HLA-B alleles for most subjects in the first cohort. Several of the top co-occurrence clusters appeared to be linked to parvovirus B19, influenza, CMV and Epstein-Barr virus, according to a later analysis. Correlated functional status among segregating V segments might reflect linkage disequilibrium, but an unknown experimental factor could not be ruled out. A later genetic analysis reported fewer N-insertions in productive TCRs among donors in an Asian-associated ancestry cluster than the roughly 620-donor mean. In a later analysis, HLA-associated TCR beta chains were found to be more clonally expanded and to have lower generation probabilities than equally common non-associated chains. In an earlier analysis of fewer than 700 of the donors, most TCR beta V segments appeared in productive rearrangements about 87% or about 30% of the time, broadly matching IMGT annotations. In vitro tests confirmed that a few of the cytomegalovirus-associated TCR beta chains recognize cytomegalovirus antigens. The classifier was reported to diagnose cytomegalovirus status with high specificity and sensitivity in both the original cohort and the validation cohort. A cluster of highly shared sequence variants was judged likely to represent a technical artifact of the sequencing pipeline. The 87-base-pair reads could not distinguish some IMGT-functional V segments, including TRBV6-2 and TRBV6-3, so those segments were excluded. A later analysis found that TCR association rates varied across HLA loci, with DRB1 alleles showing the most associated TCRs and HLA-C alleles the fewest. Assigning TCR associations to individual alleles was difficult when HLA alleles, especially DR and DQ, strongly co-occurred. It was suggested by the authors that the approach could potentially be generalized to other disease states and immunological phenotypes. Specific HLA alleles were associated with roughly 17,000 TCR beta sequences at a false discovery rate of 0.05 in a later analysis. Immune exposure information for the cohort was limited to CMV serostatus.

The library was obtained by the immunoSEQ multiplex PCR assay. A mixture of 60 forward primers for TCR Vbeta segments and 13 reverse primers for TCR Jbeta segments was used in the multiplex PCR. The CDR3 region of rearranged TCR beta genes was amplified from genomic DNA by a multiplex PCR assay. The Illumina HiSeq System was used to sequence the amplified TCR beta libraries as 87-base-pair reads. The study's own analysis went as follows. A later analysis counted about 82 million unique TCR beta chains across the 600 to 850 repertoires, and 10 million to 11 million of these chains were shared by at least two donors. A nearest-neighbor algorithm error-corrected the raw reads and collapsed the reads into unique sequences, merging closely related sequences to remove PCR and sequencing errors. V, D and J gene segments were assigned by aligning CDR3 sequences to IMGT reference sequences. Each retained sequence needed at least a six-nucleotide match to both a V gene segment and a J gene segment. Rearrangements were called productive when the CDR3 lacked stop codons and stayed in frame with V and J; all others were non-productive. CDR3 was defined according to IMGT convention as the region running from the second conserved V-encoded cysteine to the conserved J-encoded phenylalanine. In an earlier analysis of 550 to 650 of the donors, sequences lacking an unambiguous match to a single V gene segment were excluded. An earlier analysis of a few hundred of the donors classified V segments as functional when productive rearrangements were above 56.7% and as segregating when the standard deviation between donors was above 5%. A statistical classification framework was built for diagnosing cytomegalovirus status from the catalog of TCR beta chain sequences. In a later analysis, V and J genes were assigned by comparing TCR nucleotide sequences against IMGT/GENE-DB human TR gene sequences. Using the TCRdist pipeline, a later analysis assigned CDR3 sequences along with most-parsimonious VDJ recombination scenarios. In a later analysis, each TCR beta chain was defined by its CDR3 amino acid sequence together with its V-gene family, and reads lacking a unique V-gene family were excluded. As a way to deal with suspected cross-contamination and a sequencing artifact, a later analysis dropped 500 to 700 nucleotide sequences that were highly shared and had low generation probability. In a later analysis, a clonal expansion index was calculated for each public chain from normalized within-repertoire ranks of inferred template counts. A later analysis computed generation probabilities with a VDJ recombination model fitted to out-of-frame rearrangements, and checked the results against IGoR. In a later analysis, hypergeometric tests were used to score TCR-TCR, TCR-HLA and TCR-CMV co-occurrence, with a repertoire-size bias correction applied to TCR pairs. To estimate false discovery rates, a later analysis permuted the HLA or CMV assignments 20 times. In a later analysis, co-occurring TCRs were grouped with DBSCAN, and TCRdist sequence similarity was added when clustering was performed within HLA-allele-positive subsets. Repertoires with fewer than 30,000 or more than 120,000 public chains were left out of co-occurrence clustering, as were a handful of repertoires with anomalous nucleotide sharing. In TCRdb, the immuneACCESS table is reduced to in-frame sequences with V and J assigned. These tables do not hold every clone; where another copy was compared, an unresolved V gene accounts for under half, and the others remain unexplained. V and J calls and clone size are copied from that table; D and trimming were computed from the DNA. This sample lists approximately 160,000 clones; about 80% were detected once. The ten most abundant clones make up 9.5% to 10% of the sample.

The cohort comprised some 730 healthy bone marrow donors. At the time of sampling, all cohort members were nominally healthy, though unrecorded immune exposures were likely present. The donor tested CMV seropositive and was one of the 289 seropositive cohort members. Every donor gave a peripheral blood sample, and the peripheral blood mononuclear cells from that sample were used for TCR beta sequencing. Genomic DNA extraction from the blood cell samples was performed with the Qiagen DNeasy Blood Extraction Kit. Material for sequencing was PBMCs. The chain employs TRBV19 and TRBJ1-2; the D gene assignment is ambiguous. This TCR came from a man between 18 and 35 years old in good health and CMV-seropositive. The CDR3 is CASSIRFADRGYGYTF. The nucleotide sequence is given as TGTGCCAGTAGTATTAGGTTTGCAGACCGCGGCTATGGCTACACCTTC.